The rows below give T cell receptor beta chains drawn from one sample of a study of CD8 T cells in ankylosing spondylitis. TCRdb passed the 5' RACE reads through MiXCR, listing each CDR3 protein once. Altogether about 510,000 distinct CDR3 sequences are present, approximately 5% being singletons, with the ten largest covering under 4.5%. The sequencing sample was made of blood, either unsorted or a sorted T cell fraction (not recorded which). The receptors originated from a male donor with ankylosing spondylitis. CDR3s include the opening cysteine and the closing phenylalanine or tryptophan. The order of the fields is D gene, clone size, J gene, V gene, CDR3 protein, CDR3 DNA. D genes are given only for firm matches. The size field is filled for only some rows; it gives once, few, many or a size class.

D: TRBD1; size: many; J: TRBJ2-5; V: TRBV20-1; CDR3: CSAATGSLSQETQYF; DNA: TGCAGTGCTGCGACAGGGTCCCTCTCCCAAGAGACCCAGTACTTC
D: .; size: many; J: TRBJ2-7; V: TRBV12-3/TRBV12-4; CDR3: CASSYHGGPYEQYF; DNA: TGTGCCAGCAGTTATCATGGGGGGCCTTACGAGCAGTACTTC
D: .; size: many; J: TRBJ1-1; V: TRBV11-2; CDR3: CASSLVRFKGRTNTEAFF; DNA: TGTGCCAGCAGCTTAGTCCGGTTTAAGGGGCGGACGAACACTGAAGCTTTCTTT
D: .; size: .; J: TRBJ2-1; V: TRBV19; CDR3: CASRDDRTYNEQFF; DNA: TGTGCCAGCCGGGACGATCGCACCTACAATGAGCAGTTCTTC
D: .; size: few; J: TRBJ2-7; V: TRBV20-1; CDR3: CSASMLGPQNYEQYF; DNA: TGCAGTGCTAGTATGTTGGGGCCACAGAACTACGAGCAGTACTTC
D: .; size: many; J: TRBJ1-5; V: TRBV5-1; CDR3: CASSPGSSNQPQHF; DNA: TGCGCCAGCAGCCCTGGGAGTAGCAATCAGCCCCAGCATTTT
D: .; size: many; J: TRBJ1-1; V: TRBV5-6; CDR3: CASSSVTVNTEAFF; DNA: TGTGCCAGCAGCTCCGTTACCGTGAACACTGAAGCTTTCTTT
D: .; size: many; J: TRBJ2-1; V: TRBV12-3/TRBV12-4; CDR3: CASSFNNEQFF; DNA: TGTGCCAGCAGTTTTAACAATGAGCAGTTCTTC
D: TRBD2; size: many; J: TRBJ2-2; V: TRBV20-1; CDR3: CSAKLAGVSTGELFF; DNA: TGCAGTGCTAAGCTAGCGGGAGTAAGTACCGGGGAGCTGTTTTTT
D: TRBD2; size: many; J: TRBJ2-7; V: TRBV5-1; CDR3: CASTRTSGSYEQYF; DNA: TGCGCCAGCACCAGGACTAGCGGGAGCTACGAGCAGTACTTC
D: .; size: many; J: TRBJ1-5; V: TRBV6-2/TRBV6-3; CDR3: CASSYGGVSNQPQHF; DNA: TGTGCCAGCAGTTACGGAGGGGTTTCCAATCAGCCCCAGCATTTT
D: .; size: many; J: TRBJ1-1; V: TRBV15; CDR3: CATSRLREDTEAFF; DNA: TGTGCCACCAGCAGACTGAGGGAGGACACTGAAGCTTTCTTT